This is a list of T cell receptor beta chains from one sample in a study of OX40 agonist ivuxolimab in advanced cancers. Profiled with immunoSEQ multiplex PCR; TCRdb holds only in-frame clones, not every one. The sample records 70,000 or so clones, roughly 92% being singletons. The specimen was CD4+ or CD8+ T cells sorted from blood, collected in a trial of the OX40 agonist ivuxolimab. The receptor source for this set is an adult with an advanced solid tumor such as melanoma, head and neck, liver or kidney cancer. Each CDR3 is given with its conserved first and last residue. A D gene is named only where the DNA matches it firmly. Part of the rows lack a size; the others show once, few, many or a class for expanded clones.

cdr3_nt cdr3_aa j_call v_call clone_size d_call
TGTGCCAGCAGTTTGGGGACTAGCGGGAGGGCAGTGGTTAGCGAGCAGTACTTC CASSLGTSGRAVVSEQYF TRBJ2-7 TRBV28 . TRBD2
TGTGCCAGCTCACCATTTGCAGAGAACACTGAAGCTTTCTTT CASSPFAENTEAFF TRBJ1-1 TRBV18 . .
TGTGCCAGCTCACCACCAATAGCGGAGGGGGAGCAGTTCTTC CASSPPIAEGEQFF TRBJ2-1 TRBV18 . .
TGTGCCATCAGTGTATTTCGGACTAGCGGGAGTGGAGAGCAGTTCTTC CAISVFRTSGSGEQFF TRBJ2-1 TRBV10-3 . TRBD2
TGTGCCAGCAGCGTGGGCCCGGGACAGGGCGACGAGCAGTACTTC CASSVGPGQGDEQYF TRBJ2-7 TRBV9 . TRBD1
TGTGCCAGCAGCTTAGGGGAACTAGCGGGAGTAGGCAATGAGCAGTTCTTC CASSLGELAGVGNEQFF TRBJ2-1 TRBV7-9 . TRBD2
TGTGCCAGTAGTAGAACTAGACTAGCGGGAGAAGAGACCCAGTACTTC CASSRTRLAGEETQYF TRBJ2-5 TRBV19 . TRBD2
TGTGCCAGCAGTGAAGGGCCAGCCCCTAGGAATGAGCAGTTCTTC CASSEGPAPRNEQFF TRBJ2-1 TRBV6-4 . .
TGTGCCACCAGCAGAGATCGACAGGGGTCCTACGAGCAGTACTTC CATSRDRQGSYEQYF TRBJ2-7 TRBV15 . TRBD1
TGTGCCAGCAGTTCTAGCGCCCGCCCGGATGAGCAGTTCTTC CASSSSARPDEQFF TRBJ2-1 TRBV27 . .
TGTGCCTGGAGTGGGAGTGACACTAACTATGGCTACACCTTC CAWSGSDTNYGYTF TRBJ1-2 TRBV30 . .
TGCGCCAGCAGCTTGGGCGGGACTTCGAGGGGCGAGCAGTACTTC CASSLGGTSRGEQYF TRBJ2-7 TRBV5-1 . .
TGCGCCAGCAGCCCCGGGGGGAGACAGCCGAACACTGAAGCTTTCTTT CASSPGGRQPNTEAFF TRBJ1-1 TRBV5-1 . .
TGCGCCAGCAGTATGGTCAGGGGGAACTACGAGCAGTACTTC CASSMVRGNYEQYF TRBJ2-7 TRBV10-2 . TRBD1
TGTGCCTGGACCTGGCCCCCGGGGGTCACTGAAGCTTTCTTT CAWTWPPGVTEAFF TRBJ1-1 TRBV30 . .
TGTGCCAGTAGTATCGGGCCCTCAACTAATGAAAAACTGTTTTTT CASSIGPSTNEKLFF TRBJ1-4 TRBV19 . .
TGCGCCAGCAGTGCGGGAAACTATGGCTACACCTTC CASSAGNYGYTF TRBJ1-2 TRBV10-2 . .
TGTGCCAGCAGCCAAGAGAGGGACACAAGTCTACTAGCCAAAAACATTCAGTACTTC CASSQERDTSLLAKNIQYF TRBJ2-4 TRBV14 . .
TGTGCCATCAGTGATCGAGGGACATTTTCCGGGGAGCTGTTTTTT CAISDRGTFSGELFF TRBJ2-2 TRBV10-3 . .
TGTGCCAGCAGCAGCCCTAAGGGTGCCGGCTACACCTTC CASSSPKGAGYTF TRBJ1-2 TRBV7-9 . .
TGTGCCAGCAGCTTAGAGGTTGGAGGAGCGGGCGATACGCAGTATTTT CASSLEVGGAGDTQYF TRBJ2-3 TRBV7-6 . .
TGTGCCAGCAGTTTTAGCCAGGGTACCACTGAAGCTTTCTTT CASSFSQGTTEAFF TRBJ1-1 TRBV7-9 . .
TGTGCCAGTAGTATAGGTTTTGACAGTAACTATGGCTACACCTTC CASSIGFDSNYGYTF TRBJ1-2 TRBV19 . .
TGTGCCAGCAGCCCCGATCCGAGACTAGCGGGAGGGGCCTACGAGCAGTACTTC CASSPDPRLAGGAYEQYF TRBJ2-7 TRBV9 . TRBD2
TGTGCCAGCAGCTTGAATGGCCTCCTCATGAACACTGAAGCTTTCTTT CASSLNGLLMNTEAFF TRBJ1-1 TRBV5-5 . .
TGTGCCAGCAGTTTTCAACTAGCGGGAACCGGGGAGCTGTTTTTT CASSFQLAGTGELFF TRBJ2-2 TRBV28 . TRBD2
TGTGCCAGCAGGACGGGAGGTCCTCACGAGCAGTACTTC CASRTGGPHEQYF TRBJ2-7 TRBV2 . TRBD2
TGTGCCAGCAGTCGCCGGGACAGCTACGAGCAGTACTTC CASSRRDSYEQYF TRBJ2-7 TRBV6-1 . TRBD1
TGTGCCAGCAGTTTGTGGGGGGGGGCTGGCAATCAGCCCCAGCATTTT CASSLWGGAGNQPQHF TRBJ1-5 TRBV28 . .
TGTGCCAGCCGCGGACAGGCCGCTAATGAAAAACTGTTTTTT CASRGQAANEKLFF TRBJ1-4 TRBV2 few TRBD1
TGCGCCAGCAGCCTCGACGGCCGGGGGGACAATGAGCAGTTCTTC CASSLDGRGDNEQFF TRBJ2-1 TRBV5-1 . TRBD2
TGTGCCAGCAGCAACTTTTACGAGCAGTACTTC CASSNFYEQYF TRBJ2-7 TRBV6-1 . .